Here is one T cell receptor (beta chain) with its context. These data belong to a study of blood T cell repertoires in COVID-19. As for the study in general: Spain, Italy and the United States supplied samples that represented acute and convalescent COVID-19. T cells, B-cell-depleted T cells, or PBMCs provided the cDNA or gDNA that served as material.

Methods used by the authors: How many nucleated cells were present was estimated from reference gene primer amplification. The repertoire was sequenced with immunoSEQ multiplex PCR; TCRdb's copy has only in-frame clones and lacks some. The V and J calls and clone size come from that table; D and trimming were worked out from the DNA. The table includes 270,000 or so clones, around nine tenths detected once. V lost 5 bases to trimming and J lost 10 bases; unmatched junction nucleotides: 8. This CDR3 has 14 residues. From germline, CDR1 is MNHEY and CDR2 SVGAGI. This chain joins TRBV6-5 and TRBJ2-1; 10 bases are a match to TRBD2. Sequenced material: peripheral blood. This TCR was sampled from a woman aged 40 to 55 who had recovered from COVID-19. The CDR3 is CASSRPGLAREQFF. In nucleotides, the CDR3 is TGTGCCAGCAGTCGACCGGGACTAGCGAGAGAGCAGTTCTTC.